This TCR beta chain was recorded in a study of blood T cell repertoires in COVID-19. The CDR3 is 14 residues long. V was shortened by 0 bases and J by 10 bases, with 15 bases between the two germline ends. The germline gives CDR1 LNHDA, CDR2 SQIVND (reference sequence). Produced via immunoSEQ multiplex PCR; TCRdb's table is partial and in-frame only. The data hold some 300,000 clones, with roughly 90% observed a single time. Sequenced: PBMCs or T cells enriched from blood (not recorded which). The V gene is TRBV19, the J gene TRBJ1-1, with D uncertain. The receptor's source is a woman aged 25 to 39 who had recovered from COVID-19. In DNA, the CDR3 is TGTGCCAGTAGTATAGATATCGGACTCAAGGGAGCTTTCTTT. As protein: CASSIDIGLKGAFF.